A single sample gave rise to the 17 T cell receptor beta chains below, sequenced in a study of T-cell reconstitution after alpha-beta-depleted transplantation in children. Unique molecular identifiers featured in how the TCRbeta library was prepared. TCRdb redid the calling of the PCR reads with MiXCR, one entry per CDR3 protein. This table holds about 980,000 distinct CDR3 sequences, roughly 29% found once. The sequencing here drew on PBMCs, mostly from graft donor cells, taken 360 days after TCRalphabeta/CD19-depleted stem cell transplant. The receptor source for this set is a boy under two years old who had a stem cell transplant for SCID, so the T cells may come from the graft donor.

This sequence joins TRBV5-1 and TRBJ2-2; 13 positions match TRBD2. Germline V CDR1 and CDR2: SGHRS, YFSETQ. Unmatched junction bases numbered 6, after V lost 4 bases and J lost 6 bases. The CDR3 has 16 amino acids. The CDR3 is CASSPGLAGVPGELFF. The DNA for the CDR3 is TGCGCCAGCAGCCCCGGACTAGCGGGGGTCCCCGGGGAGCTGTTTTTT.

V gene TRBV3-1 combines with J gene TRBJ2-5; no clear D. Germline V CDR1 and CDR2: LGHDT, YNNKEL (reference sequence). The CDR3 length is 14 residues. Trimming stripped 0 bases from V and 4 bases from J, with 9 bases between. CDR3 bases: TGTGCCAGCAGCCAAGACTATTGGGGAGAGACCCAGTACTTC. Translated, it gives CASSQDYWGETQYF.

The rearrangement joins TRBV10-3 to TRBJ1-2; weak D call: TRBD1 (6 bases). The length of the CDR3 is 12 residues. Between the trimmed V and J ends, which lost 10 bases and 4 bases, there was a span of 13 bases. From germline, CDR1 is ENHRY and CDR2 SYGVKD. The CDR3 nucleotides are TGTGCCACCCTACAGGGCCTCTATGGCTACACCTTC. As protein: CATLQGLYGYTF.

This clonotype was seen a handful of times. The chain joins TRBV7-2 to TRBJ2-5, with 9 bases matching TRBD1. The ends lost 2 bases at V and 7 bases at J; junction bases unmatched: 11. In germline, CDR1 is SGHTA, CDR2 FQGNSA. The CDR3 spans 16 residues. CDR3 DNA sequence: TGTGCCAGCAGCTTACCGGGACAGGGTATCGCAAGGACCCAGTACTTC. Its translation: CASSLPGQGIARTQYF.

This clonotype was seen a handful of times. This sequence joins TRBV12-3 or TRBV12-4 and TRBJ2-5; 15 nucleotides agree with TRBD2. The CDR3 runs 17 residues. V gave up 5 bases and J gave up 1 base; unmatched junction bases: 5. CDR3 sequence (DNA): TGTGCCAGCAGTCCGGGACTAGCGGGGGGAAGCCAAGAGACCCAGTACTTC. It translates to CASSPGLAGGSQETQYF.

The chain links TRBV4-2 to TRBJ1-2; the D is unclear. V lost 4 bases and J lost 4, with 13 bases in between. The germline gives CDR1 LGHNA, CDR2 YNFKEQ. The CDR3 length is 14 residues. This CDR3 is CASSRGDRIYGYTF. DNA for the CDR3: TGTGCCAGCAGCCGTGGGGATAGGATCTATGGCTACACCTTC.

This clonotype was observed a few times. The chain joins TRBV12-3 or TRBV12-4 to TRBJ1-4; D call uncertain. V was pared by 6 bases and J by 7 bases, with 18 bases between. The CDR3 has 15 amino acids. The CDR3 sequence: CASSPEGGRSEKLFF. As DNA, the CDR3 is TGTGCCAGCAGCCCCGAAGGAGGGAGGAGTGAAAAACTGTTTTTT.

V and J are TRBV5-1 and TRBJ2-1; 10 bases fit TRBD1. Germline V gene data show CDR1 as SGHRS and CDR2 as YFSETQ. There are 15 residues in the CDR3. V lost 3 bases, J lost 8 bases, and 8 bases stayed unmatched. The CDR3 protein is CASSWPGQGTDEQFF. DNA of the CDR3: TGCGCCAGCAGCTGGCCGGGACAGGGGACAGATGAGCAGTTCTTC.

CDR3 DNA: TGTGCCAGCAGCGAGAGGGTGACAGGGGAAAAACTGTTTTTT. Its protein is CASSERVTGEKLFF. The chain uses TRBV11-2 and TRBJ1-4; 7 nucleotides line up with TRBD1. The CDR3 is 14 amino acids. The V gene's germline CDR1 is SGHAT and CDR2 FQNNGV. V gave up 5 bases and J gave up 8 bases; unmatched junction bases: 8.

This clonotype was detected many times. This chain connects TRBV6-1 to TRBJ2-3; no definite D call. Trimming pared 5 bases from V and 8 bases from J, leaving 17 bases between. The length of the CDR3 is 14 residues. Per germline, CDR1 MNHNS and CDR2 SASEGT. The CDR3 nucleotides read TGTGCCAGCAGTCCTGGCGGAGCGTGGGGTACGCAGTATTTT. Its protein product is CASSPGGAWGTQYF.

This clonotype was seen a single time. The chain links TRBV12-3 or TRBV12-4 to TRBJ2-6; D is undetermined. This CDR3 spans 15 amino acids. V was shortened by 3 bases and J by 0 bases, with 6 bases between the two germline ends. The CDR3 loop is CASSFSSSGANVLTF. In DNA form, the CDR3 reads TGTGCCAGCAGTTTTAGCTCCTCTGGGGCCAACGTCCTGACTTTC.

The V call is TRBV12-3 or TRBV12-4, the J call TRBJ1-5; 10 bases match TRBD1. The junction had 8 bases not matched to a gene; V was cut back by 5 bases and J by 4 bases. The CDR3 extends over 16 amino acids. In DNA, the CDR3 is TGTGCCAGCAGTGCACGAGGGGGACAGGGGAATCAGCCCCAGCATTTT. Protein sequence: CASSARGGQGNQPQHF.

This chain connects TRBV28 to TRBJ1-1, with D perhaps TRBD1 (5 bases). Trimming removed 10 bases from V and 0 bases from J, with 21 bases in between. CDR3 length: 16 amino acids. Germline values: CDR1 MDHEN, CDR2 SYDVKM. This chain's CDR3 is CATTIMRGKVNTEAFF. CDR3 bases: TGTGCCACCACTATAATGAGGGGAAAGGTGAACACTGAAGCTTTCTTT. Supplemented by reference TRBV28 and TRBJ1-1, the full variable domain reads DVKVTQSSRYLVKRTGEKVFLECVQDMDHENMFWYRQDPGLGLRLIYFSYDVKMKEKGDIPEGYSVSREKKERFSLILESASTNQTSMYLCATTIMRGKVNTEAFFGQGTRLTVV.

The chain couples TRBV6-2 or TRBV6-3 to TRBJ1-1, with D tentatively TRBD1 (5 bases). The CDR3 has 15 residues. Deletions cut 5 bases from V and 2 bases from J, with 15 bases between. From germline, CDR1 is MNHEY and CDR2 SVGEGT. For the CDR3, the DNA is TGTGCCAGCAGTACCGGAGGGGTCCTCAACACTGAAGCTTTCTTT. The encoded protein is CASSTGGVLNTEAFF.

In its sample, this clonotype was seen a few times. The chain uses TRBV21-1 and TRBJ2-1. TRBV21-1 is given as a pseudogene. The CDR3 sequence is 12 residues long. The CDR3 coding sequence is TGTGCCAGCAGCAAAGTCTGTGATGAGCAGTTCTTC. Its protein is CASSKVCDEQFF.

This clonotype was counted between two and nine times. The J gene is TRBJ2-2, the V gene TRBV7-7; 7 positions agree with TRBD1. CDR1 SSHAT and CDR2 FNYEAQ come from the germline V gene (reference sequence). This CDR3 contains 13 residues. Trimming cost V 3 bases and J 6 bases; bases outside gene matches: 1. CDR3 loop: CASSLGTAGELFF. As DNA, the CDR3 is TGTGCCAGCAGCTTGGGGACAGCCGGGGAGCTGTTTTTT.

V gene TRBV20-1 combines with J gene TRBJ2-2, with 8 bases matching TRBD2. Per germline, CDR1 DFQATT and CDR2 SNEGSKA (reference sequence). Losses at the gene ends were 0 bases for V and 3 bases for J; bases not matched to a gene: 6. This CDR3 contains 16 residues. The CDR3 here is CSARDVPGGDTGELFF. CDR3 DNA: TGCAGTGCTAGAGATGTCCCCGGGGGGGACACCGGGGAGCTGTTTTTT.